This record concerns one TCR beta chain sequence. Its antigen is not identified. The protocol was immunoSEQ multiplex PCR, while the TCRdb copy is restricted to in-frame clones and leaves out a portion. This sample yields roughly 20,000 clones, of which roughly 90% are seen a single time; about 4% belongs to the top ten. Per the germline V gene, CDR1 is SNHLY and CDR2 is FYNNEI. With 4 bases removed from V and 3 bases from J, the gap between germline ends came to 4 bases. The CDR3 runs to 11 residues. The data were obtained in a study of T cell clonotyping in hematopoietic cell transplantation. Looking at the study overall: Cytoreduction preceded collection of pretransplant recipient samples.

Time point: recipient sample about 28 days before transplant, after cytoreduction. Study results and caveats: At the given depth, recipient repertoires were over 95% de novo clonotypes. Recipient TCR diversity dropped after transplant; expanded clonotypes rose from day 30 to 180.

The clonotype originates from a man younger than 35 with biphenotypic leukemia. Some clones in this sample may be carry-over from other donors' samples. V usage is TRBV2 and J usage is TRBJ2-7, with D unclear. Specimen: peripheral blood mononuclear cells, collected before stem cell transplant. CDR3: CASSGVYEQYF. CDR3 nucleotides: TGTGCCAGCAGTGGGGTCTACGAGCAGTACTTC.